Described below is a single TCR beta chain sequence and its context. Next came a second PCR, run for about 6 to 11 cycles, which used a sample-barcoded 5' primer along with a J-beta primer mix. TCRdb passed the 5' RACE reads through MiXCR, listing each CDR3 protein once. In the table there are over a million distinct CDR3 sequences, 45% of which are singletons. The CDR3 contains 11 residues. Looked up from germline, CDR1 is SNHLY and CDR2 is FYNNEI. Losses at the gene ends were 5 bases for V and 13 bases for J; bases not matched to a gene: 3. The data were obtained in a study of blood T cells in healthy people across ages.

The sequenced material came from blood. This TCR was recovered from a woman in her sixties in good health. The chain has TRBV2 and TRBJ1-4; 8 bases agree with TRBD1. In nucleotides, the CDR3 is TGTGCCAGCAGTACGACAGGGGTACTGTTTTTT. Protein: CASSTTGVLFF. Using reference TRBV2 and TRBJ1-4 for the parts outside the CDR3, the full variable domain is EPEVTQTPSHQVTQMGQEVILRCVPISNHLYFYWYRQILGQKVEFLVSFYNNEISEKSEIFDDQFSVERPDGSNFTLKIRSTKLEDSAMYFCASSTTGVLFFGSGTQLSVL.